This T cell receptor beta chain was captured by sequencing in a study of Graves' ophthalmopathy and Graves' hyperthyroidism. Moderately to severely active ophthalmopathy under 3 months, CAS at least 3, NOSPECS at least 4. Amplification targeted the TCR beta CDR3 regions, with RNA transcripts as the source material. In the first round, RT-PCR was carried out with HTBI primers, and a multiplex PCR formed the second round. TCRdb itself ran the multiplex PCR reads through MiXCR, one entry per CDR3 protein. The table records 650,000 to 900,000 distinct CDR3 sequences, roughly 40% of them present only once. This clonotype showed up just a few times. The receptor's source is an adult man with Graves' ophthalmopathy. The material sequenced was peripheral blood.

This CDR3 reads CASSLLWGSHGYTF. The CDR3 DNA reads as TGTGCCAGCAGCTTGTTGTGGGGTTCTCATGGCTACACCTTC. This chain uses TRBV5-5 with TRBJ1-2; D remains unclear. The CDR3 has 14 residues. V shed 1 base and J shed 6 bases, with 13 bases lying between them. CDR1 is SGHKS, CDR2 YYEKEE, per germline (reference sequence).